These T cell receptor beta chains were read from a single sample in a study of T cell clonotyping in hematopoietic cell transplantation. Sequenced by immunoSEQ multiplex PCR; TCRdb stores in-frame clones only, minus some. The table includes 10,000 to 15,000 clones, roughly 90% detected once. The specimen comprised PBMCs, sampled 100 days after allogeneic stem cell transplant. These receptors originate from a female patient in her forties or fifties who had an allogeneic stem cell transplant from an unrelated donor, so the T cells may come from the graft donor. Some clones in this sample may be carry-over from other donors' samples. Both conserved end residues are part of each CDR3.

TRBV11-2	CASRRTGAQDEQYF
TRBV11-2	CASSLGPTGEAFF
TRBV5-1	CASSLILAGDEQYF
TRBV20-1	CGWVAEKLFF
TRBV28	CASSRTFPGELFF
TRBV30	CAWSVLLAGGTPEDTQYF
TRBV5-6	CASSFDHTEQYF
TRBV20-1	CSADRGYGYTF
TRBV7-8	CASSGEPGRNNQPQHF
TRBV27	CASSLEGGLSYEQYF
TRBV7-9	CASSPGLAGGLETQYF
TRBV5-4	CASSFGRGRGDTQYF
TRBV7-6	CASSLDIPEAFF
TRBV10-3	CAISSGDFYNEQFF
TRBV7-2	CASSLFGTGAETQYF
TRBV7-9	CASSLLSGTGDPGYTF
TRBV5-1	CASSFTKYGDSYEQYF
TRBV6-4	CARVLKAGKYGYTF
TRBV28	CASSLGDPSNEQFF
TRBV19	CASSEAPGPNQPQHF
TRBV5-1	CASSLLRVLGYTF
TRBV19	CASSDRGDTGELFF
TRBV14	CASSQWLAGNHEQFF
TRBV2	CASTQAGGGRTEAFF
TRBV5-1	CASSLSETGVNEQYF
TRBV9	CASSMQAGGPYEQYF
TRBV9	CASSVGLAGGLETQYF
TRBV12-5	CASGPGQGAAYEQYF
TRBV21-1	CASSKGRDYENEQYF
TRBV4-2	CASSQDPGSYKPAFF
TRBV7-9	CASSLLEDTQYF
TRBV19	CASSTTGRLNAFF
TRBV11-2	CASSPRVSYEQYF
TRBV11-2	CASSLARTMKAFF
TRBV19	CASSANSDRAGGNTIYF
TRBV6-5	CASSSNKAGPPVELFF
TRBV6-5	CASSPPGLTDTQYF
TRBV6-5	CASSRQANYGYTF
TRBV4-2	CASSPVGSSWGQGAVGYTF
TRBV6-5	CASSPGPQIGNTIYF
TRBV7-8	CASSFYSATNEKLFF
TRBV30	CAWSEPGVEKLFF
TRBV5-1	CASSPRASGSGEQYF
TRBV6-1	CASGWTASYEQYF
TRBV7-9	CASSLKDMNLSYEQYF
TRBV5-1	CASSLVGSPEGAQHF
TRBV5-6	CASSTDREGSEAFF
TRBV30	CAWSVGISGNTIYF
TRBV27	CASGLSGRAADTQYF
TRBV6-5	CASRGGLHQPQHF